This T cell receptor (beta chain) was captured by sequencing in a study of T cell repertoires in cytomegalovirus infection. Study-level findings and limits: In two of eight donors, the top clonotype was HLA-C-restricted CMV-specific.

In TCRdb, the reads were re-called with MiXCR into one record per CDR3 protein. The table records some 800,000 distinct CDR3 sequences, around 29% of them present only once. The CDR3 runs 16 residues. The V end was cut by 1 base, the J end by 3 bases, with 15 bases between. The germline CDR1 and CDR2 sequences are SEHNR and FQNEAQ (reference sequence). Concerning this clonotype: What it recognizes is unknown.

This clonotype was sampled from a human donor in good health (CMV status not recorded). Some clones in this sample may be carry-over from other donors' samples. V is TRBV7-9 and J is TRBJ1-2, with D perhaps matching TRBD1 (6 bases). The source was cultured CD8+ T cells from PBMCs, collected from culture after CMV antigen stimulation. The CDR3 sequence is CASSLVGQGPDYGYTF. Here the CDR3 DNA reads TGTGCCAGCAGCTTAGTGGGCCAGGGGCCTGACTATGGCTACACCTTC.